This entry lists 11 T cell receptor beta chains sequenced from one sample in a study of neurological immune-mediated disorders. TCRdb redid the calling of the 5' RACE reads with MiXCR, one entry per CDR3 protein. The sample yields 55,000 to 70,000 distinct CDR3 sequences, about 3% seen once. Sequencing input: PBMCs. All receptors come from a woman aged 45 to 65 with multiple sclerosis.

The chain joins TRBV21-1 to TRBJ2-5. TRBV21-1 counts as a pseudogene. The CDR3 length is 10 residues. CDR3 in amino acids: CASSKETQYF. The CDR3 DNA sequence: TGTGCCAGCAGCAAAGAGACCCAGTACTTC.

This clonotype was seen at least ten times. CDR3 protein: CASSLALAGGPYNEQFF. CDR3 coding DNA: TGCGCCAGCAGCTTGGCACTAGCGGGAGGCCCCTACAATGAGCAGTTCTTC. The J gene is TRBJ2-1, the V gene TRBV5-1; 12 bases agree with TRBD2. Looked up from germline, CDR1 is SGHRS and CDR2 is YFSETQ. V was pared by 0 bases and J by 2 bases, with 3 bases of the junction left unmatched. The CDR3 is 17 amino acids.

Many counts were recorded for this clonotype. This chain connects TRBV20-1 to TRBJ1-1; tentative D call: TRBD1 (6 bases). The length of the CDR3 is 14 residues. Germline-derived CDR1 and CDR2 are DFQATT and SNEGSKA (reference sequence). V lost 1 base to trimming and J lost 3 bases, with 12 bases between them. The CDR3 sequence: CSARVGGGHTEAFF. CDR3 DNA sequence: TGCAGTGCTAGAGTAGGGGGGGGTCACACTGAAGCTTTCTTT.

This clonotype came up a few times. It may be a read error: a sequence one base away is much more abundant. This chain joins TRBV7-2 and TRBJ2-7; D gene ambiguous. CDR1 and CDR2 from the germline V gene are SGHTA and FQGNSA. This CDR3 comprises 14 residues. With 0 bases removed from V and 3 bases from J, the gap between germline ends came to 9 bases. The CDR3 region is CASSLAKGRYEQYF. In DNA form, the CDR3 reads TGTGCCAGCAGCTTAGCAAAGGGCCGCTACGAGCAGTACTTC.

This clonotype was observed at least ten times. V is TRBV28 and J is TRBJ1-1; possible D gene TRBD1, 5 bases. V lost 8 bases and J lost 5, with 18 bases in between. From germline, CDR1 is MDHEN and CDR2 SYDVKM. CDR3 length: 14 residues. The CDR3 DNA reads TGTGCCAGCCGCGGGGGAGGGGAAGGGACTGAAGCTTTCTTT. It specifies CASRGGGEGTEAFF.

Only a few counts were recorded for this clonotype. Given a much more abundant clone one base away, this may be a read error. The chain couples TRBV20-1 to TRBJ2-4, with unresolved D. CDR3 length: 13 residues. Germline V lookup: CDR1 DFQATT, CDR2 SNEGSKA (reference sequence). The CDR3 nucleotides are TGCAGTGCTCCAGTTTTGTCCAAAAAAATTCAGTACTTC. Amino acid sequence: CSAPVLSKKIQYF.

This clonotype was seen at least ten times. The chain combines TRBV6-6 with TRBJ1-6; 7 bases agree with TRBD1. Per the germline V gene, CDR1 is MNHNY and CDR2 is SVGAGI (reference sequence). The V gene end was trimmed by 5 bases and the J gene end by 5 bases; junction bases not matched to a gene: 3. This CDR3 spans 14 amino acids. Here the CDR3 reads CASSHDRDNSPLHF. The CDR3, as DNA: TGTGCCAGCAGTCACGACAGGGATAATTCACCCCTCCACTTT.

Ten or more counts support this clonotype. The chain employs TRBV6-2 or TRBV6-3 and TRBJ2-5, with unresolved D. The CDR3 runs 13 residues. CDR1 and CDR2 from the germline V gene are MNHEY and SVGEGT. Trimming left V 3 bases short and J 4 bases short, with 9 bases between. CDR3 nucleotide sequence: TGTGCCAGCAGTTATCTCCGGGTAGAGACCCAGTACTTC. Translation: CASSYLRVETQYF.

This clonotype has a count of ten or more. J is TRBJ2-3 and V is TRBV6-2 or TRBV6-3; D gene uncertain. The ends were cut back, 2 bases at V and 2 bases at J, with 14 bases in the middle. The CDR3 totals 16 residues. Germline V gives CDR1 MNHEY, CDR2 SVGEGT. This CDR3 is CASSYPSSRPTDTQYF. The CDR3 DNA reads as TGTGCCAGCAGTTACCCCTCGTCGAGGCCCACAGATACGCAGTATTTT.

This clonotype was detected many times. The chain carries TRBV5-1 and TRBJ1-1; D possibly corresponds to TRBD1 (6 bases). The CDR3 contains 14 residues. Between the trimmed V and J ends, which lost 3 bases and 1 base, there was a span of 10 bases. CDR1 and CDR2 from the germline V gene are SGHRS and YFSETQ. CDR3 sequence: CASSSIQGNTEAFF. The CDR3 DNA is TGCGCCAGCAGCTCCATACAGGGGAACACTGAAGCTTTCTTT.

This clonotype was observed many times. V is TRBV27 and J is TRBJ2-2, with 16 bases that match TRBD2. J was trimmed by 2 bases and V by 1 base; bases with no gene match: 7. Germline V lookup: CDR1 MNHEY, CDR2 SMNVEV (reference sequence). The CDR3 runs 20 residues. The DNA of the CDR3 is TGTGCCAGCAGTTTATGGGCCGGGACTAGCGGGGGGGAAAACACCGGGGAGCTGTTTTTT. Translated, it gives CASSLWAGTSGGENTGELFF.